These T cell receptor beta chains were read from a single sample in a study of metastatic and nonmetastatic thyroid tumors. Using MiXCR, TCRdb reanalyzed the PCR reads. Of around 34,000 clones in the sample, around a fifth were seen once. The sequencing input was blood. Every receptor here comes from a female donor with papillary thyroid cancer or a benign thyroid nodule (not recorded which). Some clones in this sample may be carry-over from other donors' samples. Both conserved end residues are part of each CDR3. Fields, in order: J gene, V gene, CDR3 protein.

TRBJ2-5	TRBV7-9	CASSLPGLKETQYF
TRBJ2-7	TRBV27	CASSLFLPHDRESHEQYF
TRBJ1-2	TRBV6-1	CASTPAGGFYGYTF
TRBJ2-3	TRBV7-8	CASSPTGRQGHTQYF
TRBJ1-6	TRBV20-1	CSARVIDNSPLHF
TRBJ1-4	TRBV18	CASSPREGPNEKLFF
TRBJ2-1	TRBV7-3	CASSLSRTPNEQFF
TRBJ1-6	TRBV20-1	CSARTDSYNSPLHF
TRBJ1-6	TRBV19	CASSTYQGNNSPLHF
TRBJ2-1	TRBV6-1	CASSKGLAMYNEQFF
TRBJ1-2	TRBV6-1	CASRRTAMMRGYTF
TRBJ2-7	TRBV6-5	CASSYQSSGYEQYF
TRBJ1-6	TRBV3-1	CASSQGDMDLHF
TRBJ2-7	TRBV6-1	CASSDWLPYEQYF
TRBJ1-6	TRBV11-2	CASSLDHTGRSPLHF
TRBJ1-6	TRBV20-1	CSARDLGSSYNSPLHF
TRBJ2-1	TRBV28	CASRSYNEQFF
TRBJ1-3	TRBV7-3	CASSLMGGTIYF
TRBJ1-5	TRBV20-1	CSAARGYSNQPQHF
TRBJ2-5	TRBV4-2	CASSQEAGLETQYF
TRBJ1-6	TRBV20-1	CSARPPEGQALHF
TRBJ2-7	TRBV6-2/TRBV6-3	CASSYISPRSEQYF
TRBJ1-5	TRBV6-1	CASKDTVNQPQHF
TRBJ2-6	TRBV3-1	CASSQGTVISGANVLTF
TRBJ1-5	TRBV19	CASSPDQVQPQHF
TRBJ1-1	TRBV18	CASSFRLGGAETEAFF
TRBJ2-1	TRBV12-3/TRBV12-4	CASSLPARIYSGDNEQFF
TRBJ2-3	TRBV6-5	CASSYPGLAQYF
TRBJ2-3	TRBV6-4	CASSEVGATDTQYF
TRBJ2-7	TRBV27	CASSEPGQGANEQYF
TRBJ2-7	TRBV6-5	CASSYSLAGSTQGEQYF
TRBJ2-1	TRBV5-1	CASSSGLAGKSSYNEQFF
TRBJ2-7	TRBV11-2	CASRPGGLVNYEQYF
TRBJ2-1	TRBV2	CASSDQGVGNEQFF
TRBJ2-2	TRBV12-3/TRBV12-4	CASSESSGANTGELFF
TRBJ2-1	TRBV6-4	CASSDRAGESNEQFF
TRBJ1-1	TRBV20-1	CSAPWGTEAFF
TRBJ2-1	TRBV7-9	CASSPGTDIAEQFF
TRBJ1-2	TRBV28	CASSSQRYGYTF
TRBJ2-3	TRBV24-1	CATSDLRADTQYF